These T cell receptor beta chains were read from a single sample in a study of T cell repertoires in cytomegalovirus infection. TCRdb independently ran MiXCR on the reads; one entry per CDR3 protein. Of hundreds of thousands of distinct CDR3 sequences listed, less than 25% are singletons. Sample: CD8+ T cells from PBMCs. Every receptor here comes from a human donor in good health (CMV status not recorded). Some clones in this sample may be carry-over from other donors' samples. CDR3s include the opening cysteine and the closing phenylalanine or tryptophan. Fields, in order: V gene, clone size, CDR3 length, J gene, D gene, CDR3 DNA, CDR3 protein. A D gene is named only where the DNA matches it firmly. The listing skips clone size in some rows; elsewhere it reads once, few, many or a size class.

v_call: TRBV19
clone_size: few
cdr3_length: 13
j_call: TRBJ1-1
d_call: -
cdr3_nt: TGTGCCAGTAGTATGGACAGTAACACTGAAGCTTTCTTT
cdr3_aa: CASSMDSNTEAFF

v_call: TRBV7-6
clone_size: -
cdr3_length: 16
j_call: TRBJ2-3
d_call: -
cdr3_nt: TGTGCCAGCAGCTTAGAGCCGTACCCTAGCACAGATACGCAGTATTTT
cdr3_aa: CASSLEPYPSTDTQYF

v_call: TRBV29-1
clone_size: few
cdr3_length: 16
j_call: TRBJ1-1
d_call: TRBD1
cdr3_nt: TGCAGCGTTACACCTACGGGACAGGAGGAGAACACTGAAGCTTTCTTT
cdr3_aa: CSVTPTGQEENTEAFF

v_call: TRBV2
clone_size: many
cdr3_length: 17
j_call: TRBJ2-1
d_call: TRBD2
cdr3_nt: TGTGCCAGCAGTGACCTCGGCGGGGGGGCTAAGGGAAATGAGCAGTTCTTC
cdr3_aa: CASSDLGGGAKGNEQFF

v_call: TRBV7-9
clone_size: -
cdr3_length: 16
j_call: TRBJ1-5
d_call: -
cdr3_nt: TGTGCCAGCAGCTTAGCGGGACACTCAGACAATCAGCCCCAGCATTTT
cdr3_aa: CASSLAGHSDNQPQHF

v_call: TRBV6-5
clone_size: -
cdr3_length: 12
j_call: TRBJ1-1
d_call: -
cdr3_nt: TGTGCCAGCAGTCTACACGGGACAGAAGCTTTCTTT
cdr3_aa: CASSLHGTEAFF

v_call: TRBV12-3/TRBV12-4
clone_size: -
cdr3_length: 19
j_call: TRBJ1-1
d_call: -
cdr3_nt: TGTGCCAGCAGTTTTGACTCCCTGGGAACGGGACAAAAGAACACTGAAGCTTTCTTT
cdr3_aa: CASSFDSLGTGQKNTEAFF

v_call: TRBV25-1
clone_size: -
cdr3_length: 13
j_call: TRBJ1-5
d_call: -
cdr3_nt: TGTGCCAGCAGAGACAGAGACAATCAGCCCCAGCATTTT
cdr3_aa: CASRDRDNQPQHF

v_call: TRBV20-1
clone_size: -
cdr3_length: 14
j_call: TRBJ1-5
d_call: -
cdr3_nt: TGCAGTGCCCCGACAGAAGATAGCAATCAGCCCCAGCATTTT
cdr3_aa: CSAPTEDSNQPQHF

v_call: TRBV29-1
clone_size: -
cdr3_length: 12
j_call: TRBJ2-1
d_call: TRBD1
cdr3_nt: TGCAGCCTCCGGGACAGGGTCAATGAGCAGTTCTTC
cdr3_aa: CSLRDRVNEQFF

v_call: TRBV12-3/TRBV12-4
clone_size: many
cdr3_length: 15
j_call: TRBJ1-1
d_call: -
cdr3_nt: TGTGCCAGCAGCTCAAGGCGCCGGCAGGGGACTGAAGCTTTCTTT
cdr3_aa: CASSSRRRQGTEAFF

v_call: TRBV6-6
clone_size: -
cdr3_length: 21
j_call: TRBJ1-2
d_call: TRBD1
cdr3_nt: TGTGCCAGCAGTTACCAAGGGACAGGGATGACCGCGATATGGGCTAACTATGGCTACACCTTC
cdr3_aa: CASSYQGTGMTAIWANYGYTF

v_call: TRBV7-9
clone_size: many
cdr3_length: 14
j_call: TRBJ2-1
d_call: -
cdr3_nt: TGTGCCAGCAGCTTCGGCGAGTCCTACAATGAGCAGTTCTTC
cdr3_aa: CASSFGESYNEQFF

v_call: TRBV28
clone_size: few
cdr3_length: 18
j_call: TRBJ2-1
d_call: TRBD2
cdr3_nt: TGTGCCAGCAGGCGGACCCGTGATTGGCGGGGGGACTACAATGAGCAGTTCTTC
cdr3_aa: CASRRTRDWRGDYNEQFF

v_call: TRBV4-3
clone_size: -
cdr3_length: 17
j_call: TRBJ1-4
d_call: -
cdr3_nt: TGCGCCAGCAGCCAAGATCCGGAAGTCGCAACTAATGAAAAACTGTTTTTT
cdr3_aa: CASSQDPEVATNEKLFF

v_call: TRBV10-3
clone_size: few
cdr3_length: 15
j_call: TRBJ2-3
d_call: -
cdr3_nt: TGTGCCATCAGGGAGAGGGTGGGGCCCACAGATACGCAGTATTTT
cdr3_aa: CAIRERVGPTDTQYF

v_call: TRBV12-5
clone_size: -
cdr3_length: 15
j_call: TRBJ1-2
d_call: TRBD1
cdr3_nt: TGTGCTAGTGGTCAAAAGGGGGCTGACCCTAATGGCTACACCTTC
cdr3_aa: CASGQKGADPNGYTF

v_call: TRBV12-3/TRBV12-4
clone_size: few
cdr3_length: 17
j_call: TRBJ1-2
d_call: TRBD1
cdr3_nt: TGTGCCAGCAGTTTTAATGTTGAGGGGGCCTTTCCCTATGGCTACACCTTC
cdr3_aa: CASSFNVEGAFPYGYTF

v_call: TRBV7-8
clone_size: many
cdr3_length: 13
j_call: TRBJ2-1
d_call: -
cdr3_nt: TGTGCCAGCAGCTTAGGGGGTTGGCGAGAGCAGTTCTTC
cdr3_aa: CASSLGGWREQFF

v_call: TRBV28
clone_size: -
cdr3_length: 17
j_call: TRBJ2-7
d_call: -
cdr3_nt: TGTGCCAGCAGTTTCCCCGCAAGCCAATTAAGCTCCTACGAGCAGTACTTC
cdr3_aa: CASSFPASQLSSYEQYF

v_call: TRBV12-3/TRBV12-4
clone_size: many
cdr3_length: 13
j_call: TRBJ2-5
d_call: -
cdr3_nt: TGTGCCAGCAGTCCCGGGACTCCCGAGACCCAGTACTTC
cdr3_aa: CASSPGTPETQYF

v_call: TRBV14
clone_size: many
cdr3_length: 13
j_call: TRBJ1-5
d_call: -
cdr3_nt: TGTGCCAGCAGCCAGGGTGGCAATCAGCCCCAGCATTTT
cdr3_aa: CASSQGGNQPQHF

v_call: TRBV5-1
clone_size: -
cdr3_length: 12
j_call: TRBJ2-1
d_call: -
cdr3_nt: TGCGCCAGCAGCGATCGGAAGAATGAGCAGTTCTTC
cdr3_aa: CASSDRKNEQFF

v_call: TRBV5-5
clone_size: -
cdr3_length: 15
j_call: TRBJ2-1
d_call: TRBD2
cdr3_nt: TGTGCCAGCAGCTTAGAACTAGCGGGGGTTCATGAGCAGTTCTTC
cdr3_aa: CASSLELAGVHEQFF

v_call: TRBV19
clone_size: -
cdr3_length: 16
j_call: TRBJ1-2
d_call: TRBD1
cdr3_nt: TGTGCCAGCGAGAATAACAGGGGAACCTTGGCCTATGGCTACACCTTC
cdr3_aa: CASENNRGTLAYGYTF

v_call: TRBV28
clone_size: many
cdr3_length: 15
j_call: TRBJ2-2
d_call: TRBD1
cdr3_nt: TGTGCCAGCAGTTTCGACAGGGATAACACCGGGGAGCTGTTTTTT
cdr3_aa: CASSFDRDNTGELFF

v_call: TRBV7-6
clone_size: -
cdr3_length: 13
j_call: TRBJ2-5
d_call: -
cdr3_nt: TGTGCCAGCAGCTTCAAAGTCGGTGAGACCCAGTACTTC
cdr3_aa: CASSFKVGETQYF

v_call: TRBV6-2/TRBV6-3
clone_size: -
cdr3_length: 15
j_call: TRBJ2-3
d_call: -
cdr3_nt: TGTGCCACCACCCCCGGGCGGATAAGCACAGATACGCAGTATTTT
cdr3_aa: CATTPGRISTDTQYF

v_call: TRBV7-8
clone_size: many
cdr3_length: 16
j_call: TRBJ2-1
d_call: TRBD1
cdr3_nt: TGTGCCAGCAGCTTCCTTCAGGGGGCGTTCTACAATGAGCAGTTCTTC
cdr3_aa: CASSFLQGAFYNEQFF

v_call: TRBV25-1
clone_size: -
cdr3_length: 13
j_call: TRBJ2-1
d_call: -
cdr3_nt: TGTGCCAGCAGTGAGCGCCCACTAACGGAGCAGTTCTTC
cdr3_aa: CASSERPLTEQFF

v_call: TRBV6-2/TRBV6-3
clone_size: few
cdr3_length: 12
j_call: TRBJ2-3
d_call: -
cdr3_nt: TGTGCCAGCAGTTATTACCGGGGCCTGCAGTATTTT
cdr3_aa: CASSYYRGLQYF

v_call: TRBV5-4
clone_size: -
cdr3_length: 15
j_call: TRBJ2-5
d_call: TRBD2
cdr3_nt: TGTGCCAGCAGCTTGAAAACGGGGGGGCAAGAGACCCAGTACTTC
cdr3_aa: CASSLKTGGQETQYF

v_call: TRBV7-2
clone_size: many
cdr3_length: 15
j_call: TRBJ2-1
d_call: TRBD1
cdr3_nt: TGTGCCAGCAGCTCCCGGGACAGGGGCTACAATGAGCAGTTCTTC
cdr3_aa: CASSSRDRGYNEQFF

v_call: TRBV20-1
clone_size: -
cdr3_length: 17
j_call: TRBJ2-1
d_call: -
cdr3_nt: TGCAGTGCTAGGGCTTTGACTAGTCCCTCCCCTTACAATGAGCAGTTCTTC
cdr3_aa: CSARALTSPSPYNEQFF

v_call: TRBV6-2/TRBV6-3
clone_size: -
cdr3_length: 16
j_call: TRBJ2-7
d_call: -
cdr3_nt: TGTGCCAGCAGTTACGCGGGGACAGAATTCCCCTACGAGCAGTACTTC
cdr3_aa: CASSYAGTEFPYEQYF

v_call: TRBV29-1
clone_size: -
cdr3_length: 14
j_call: TRBJ2-3
d_call: TRBD2
cdr3_nt: TGCAGCCCGAGACTAGCGGGGCGTCCAGATACGCAGTATTTT
cdr3_aa: CSPRLAGRPDTQYF

v_call: TRBV7-6
clone_size: -
cdr3_length: 14
j_call: TRBJ2-2
d_call: TRBD2
cdr3_nt: TGTGCTAGCAGCTCGGGCGGGGGGTCCGGGGAGCTGTTTTTT
cdr3_aa: CASSSGGGSGELFF

v_call: TRBV4-1
clone_size: few
cdr3_length: 14
j_call: TRBJ2-2
d_call: -
cdr3_nt: TGCGCCAGCAGCCAACCGGGGAACACCGGGGAGCTGTTTTTT
cdr3_aa: CASSQPGNTGELFF

v_call: TRBV20-1
clone_size: -
cdr3_length: 14
j_call: TRBJ2-7
d_call: -
cdr3_nt: TGCAGTGCTAGAGACGACACATCCTCCTACGAGCAGTACTTC
cdr3_aa: CSARDDTSSYEQYF

v_call: TRBV27
clone_size: -
cdr3_length: 13
j_call: TRBJ1-5
d_call: -
cdr3_nt: TGTGCCAGCAGTTTTGGTACAGGTCAGCCCCAGCATTTT
cdr3_aa: CASSFGTGQPQHF

v_call: TRBV28
clone_size: -
cdr3_length: 13
j_call: TRBJ1-2
d_call: -
cdr3_nt: TGTGCCAGCAGTACCTCGACGGAGGATGGCTACACCTTC
cdr3_aa: CASSTSTEDGYTF

v_call: TRBV4-1
clone_size: many
cdr3_length: 17
j_call: TRBJ1-5
d_call: -
cdr3_nt: TGCGCCAGCAGCACCGGACCTTGGGACGATAGCAATCAGCCCCAGCATTTT
cdr3_aa: CASSTGPWDDSNQPQHF

v_call: TRBV2
clone_size: few
cdr3_length: 13
j_call: TRBJ2-5
d_call: TRBD1
cdr3_nt: TGTGCCAGCAGTGAATGGACAGGGGAGTCCCAGTACTTC
cdr3_aa: CASSEWTGESQYF

v_call: TRBV7-3
clone_size: many
cdr3_length: 15
j_call: TRBJ2-1
d_call: TRBD2
cdr3_nt: TGTGCCAGCAGCTTAGCGGGGGGGGAGTACAATGAGCAGTTCTTC
cdr3_aa: CASSLAGGEYNEQFF

v_call: TRBV29-1
clone_size: -
cdr3_length: 13
j_call: TRBJ2-3
d_call: TRBD1
cdr3_nt: TGCAGCGCCATGACAGGGGGCACAGATACGCAGTATTTT
cdr3_aa: CSAMTGGTDTQYF

v_call: TRBV20-1
clone_size: few
cdr3_length: 15
j_call: TRBJ2-2
d_call: TRBD2
cdr3_nt: TGCAGTGCCCCGTACTGGCTAGCGGGGGCCGGGGAGCTGTTTTTT
cdr3_aa: CSAPYWLAGAGELFF

v_call: TRBV28
clone_size: -
cdr3_length: 16
j_call: TRBJ2-5
d_call: -
cdr3_nt: TGTGCCAGCAGTCCCCCGGTGACAGCGGCTCAAGAGACCCAGTACTTC
cdr3_aa: CASSPPVTAAQETQYF

v_call: TRBV14
clone_size: -
cdr3_length: 16
j_call: TRBJ2-1
d_call: TRBD1
cdr3_nt: TGTGCCAGCAGCCAAGGTCCCGGGACAGGGAACAATGAGCAGTTCTTC
cdr3_aa: CASSQGPGTGNNEQFF

v_call: TRBV12-3/TRBV12-4
clone_size: few
cdr3_length: 17
j_call: TRBJ2-5
d_call: -
cdr3_nt: TGTGCCAGCAGTTTAGCGCGGCCGGGGACTCCCCAAGAGACCCAGTACTTC
cdr3_aa: CASSLARPGTPQETQYF

v_call: TRBV20-1
clone_size: -
cdr3_length: 15
j_call: TRBJ2-7
d_call: -
cdr3_nt: TGCAGTACTTCTAATCCGGACAGCTTGTCCTACGAGCAGTACTTC
cdr3_aa: CSTSNPDSLSYEQYF

v_call: TRBV7-9
clone_size: -
cdr3_length: 17
j_call: TRBJ2-5
d_call: TRBD2
cdr3_nt: TGTGCCAGCAGCTCAGACGTCTCCCGGGGGGACCAAGAGACCCAGTACTTC
cdr3_aa: CASSSDVSRGDQETQYF

v_call: TRBV29-1
clone_size: -
cdr3_length: 17
j_call: TRBJ2-2
d_call: TRBD2
cdr3_nt: TGCAGCATACTACAGACTAGCGGGGGGATTAACACCGGGGAGCTGTTTTTT
cdr3_aa: CSILQTSGGINTGELFF

v_call: TRBV7-9
clone_size: -
cdr3_length: 14
j_call: TRBJ1-2
d_call: -
cdr3_nt: TGTGCCACCCAAGAATACATCTCCGGGATCTCCTACACCTTC
cdr3_aa: CATQEYISGISYTF